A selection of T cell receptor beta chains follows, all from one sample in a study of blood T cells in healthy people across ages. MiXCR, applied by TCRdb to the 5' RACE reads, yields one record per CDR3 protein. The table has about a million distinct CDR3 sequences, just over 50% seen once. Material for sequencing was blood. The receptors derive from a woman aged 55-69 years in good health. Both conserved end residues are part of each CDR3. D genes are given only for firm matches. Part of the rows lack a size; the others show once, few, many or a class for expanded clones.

CDR3 protein: CASSLDRGRGRTYNEQFF
CDR3 DNA: TGTGCCAGCAGCTTAGACAGGGGACGGGGAAGAACCTACAATGAGCAGTTCTTC
clone size: -
D gene: TRBD1
V gene: TRBV27
J gene: TRBJ2-1

CDR3 protein: CASSTPRYLGELFF
CDR3 DNA: TGTGCCAGCAGCACCCCCCGGTATCTCGGGGAGCTGTTTTTT
clone size: -
D gene: -
V gene: TRBV5-4
J gene: TRBJ2-2

CDR3 protein: CASSPTGGRAKNIQYF
CDR3 DNA: TGTGCCAGCAGTCCTACAGGAGGAAGAGCCAAAAACATTCAGTACTTC
clone size: -
D gene: -
V gene: TRBV12-3/TRBV12-4
J gene: TRBJ2-4

CDR3 protein: CASRLGGEETQYF
CDR3 DNA: TGTGCCAGCAGGTTAGGCGGGGAAGAGACCCAGTACTTC
clone size: few
D gene: -
V gene: TRBV7-2
J gene: TRBJ2-5

CDR3 protein: CASSLRGKNEKLFF
CDR3 DNA: TGTGCCAGCAGCTTACGTGGGAAAAATGAAAAACTGTTTTTT
clone size: -
D gene: -
V gene: TRBV7-2
J gene: TRBJ1-4

CDR3 protein: CASSTTGWTVNYGHTF
CDR3 DNA: TGTGCCAGCTCAACCACTGGATGGACTGTTAACTATGGCCACACCTTC
clone size: -
D gene: -
V gene: TRBV18
J gene: TRBJ1-2

CDR3 protein: CASRFPGYNEQFF
CDR3 DNA: TGTGCCAGCAGATTTCCGGGTTACAATGAGCAGTTCTTC
clone size: few
D gene: -
V gene: TRBV5-5
J gene: TRBJ2-1

CDR3 protein: CASSLRGSGTEAFF
CDR3 DNA: TGCGCCAGCAGCCTAAGGGGGAGCGGAACTGAAGCTTTCTTT
clone size: -
D gene: -
V gene: TRBV4-3
J gene: TRBJ1-1

CDR3 protein: CAGKGGYYEQYF
CDR3 DNA: TGTGCGGGCAAGGGGGGTTACTACGAGCAGTACTTC
clone size: -
D gene: -
V gene: TRBV2
J gene: TRBJ2-7

CDR3 protein: CASEGGWSYEQYF
CDR3 DNA: TGTGCCAGCGAGGGGGGATGGTCCTACGAGCAGTACTTC
clone size: few
D gene: -
V gene: TRBV25-1
J gene: TRBJ2-7

CDR3 protein: CASSLMGVRDTQYF
CDR3 DNA: TGTGCCAGCAGCCTCATGGGGGTGAGGGATACGCAGTATTTT
clone size: -
D gene: -
V gene: TRBV7-9
J gene: TRBJ2-3

CDR3 protein: CASFQLATGIYGYTF
CDR3 DNA: TGTGCCAGCTTTCAGCTTGCGACGGGGATTTATGGCTACACCTTC
clone size: few
D gene: -
V gene: TRBV6-1
J gene: TRBJ1-2

CDR3 protein: CASSGRSYEQYF
CDR3 DNA: TGTGCCAGTAGCGGGAGATCATACGAGCAGTACTTC
clone size: -
D gene: TRBD2
V gene: TRBV28
J gene: TRBJ2-7

CDR3 protein: CSVDRGTEQYF
CDR3 DNA: TGCAGCGTTGATCGGGGGACAGAGCAGTACTTC
clone size: few
D gene: -
V gene: TRBV29-1
J gene: TRBJ2-7

CDR3 protein: CASSLELGSGGTDTQYF
CDR3 DNA: TGTGCCAGCAGTTTGGAGTTGGGTAGCGGAGGCACAGATACGCAGTATTTT
clone size: few
D gene: -
V gene: TRBV12-3/TRBV12-4
J gene: TRBJ2-3

CDR3 protein: CASSPGIGQGFDEQYF
CDR3 DNA: TGTGCCAGCTCACCGGGGATCGGACAGGGGTTTGACGAGCAGTACTTC
clone size: -
D gene: TRBD1
V gene: TRBV18
J gene: TRBJ2-7

CDR3 protein: CASTKPGYGYTF
CDR3 DNA: TGTGCCAGCACGAAGCCAGGCTATGGCTACACCTTC
clone size: -
D gene: -
V gene: TRBV28
J gene: TRBJ1-2

CDR3 protein: CASSYSMGQGPGTNEKLFF
CDR3 DNA: TGTGCCAGCAGTTACTCGATGGGACAGGGGCCGGGGACTAATGAAAAACTGTTTTTT
clone size: -
D gene: TRBD1
V gene: TRBV6-5
J gene: TRBJ1-4

CDR3 protein: CATMGVGGEQYF
CDR3 DNA: TGTGCCACCATGGGCGTCGGGGGGGAGCAGTACTTC
clone size: -
D gene: TRBD2
V gene: TRBV24-1
J gene: TRBJ2-5

CDR3 protein: CASSPGTGAETQYF
CDR3 DNA: TGTGCCAGCAGCCCCGGGACAGGGGCGGAGACCCAGTACTTC
clone size: -
D gene: TRBD1
V gene: TRBV7-2
J gene: TRBJ2-5

CDR3 protein: CASSENEGHKQYF
CDR3 DNA: TGTGCCAGCTCAGAAAACGAGGGACATAAGCAGTACTTC
clone size: few
D gene: -
V gene: TRBV18
J gene: TRBJ2-5

CDR3 protein: CASSLGRTGAKNIQYF
CDR3 DNA: TGTGCCAGCAGTTTGGGCCGGACCGGGGCCAAAAACATTCAGTACTTC
clone size: -
D gene: -
V gene: TRBV12-3/TRBV12-4
J gene: TRBJ2-4

CDR3 protein: CASSLHLAWAETQYF
CDR3 DNA: TGTGCCAGCAGCCTCCATCTAGCTTGGGCAGAGACCCAGTACTTC
clone size: -
D gene: -
V gene: TRBV7-2
J gene: TRBJ2-5

CDR3 protein: CASSLEVSGSGYEQYF
CDR3 DNA: TGTGCCAGCAGCTTAGAGGTTAGCGGGAGTGGTTACGAGCAGTACTTC
clone size: few
D gene: TRBD2
V gene: TRBV7-2
J gene: TRBJ2-7

CDR3 protein: CASSLLAGSDTQYF
CDR3 DNA: TGTGCCAGCAGCCTACTAGCGGGATCAGATACGCAGTATTTT
clone size: -
D gene: TRBD2
V gene: TRBV3-1
J gene: TRBJ2-3

CDR3 protein: CASSSPAETGHNSPLHF
CDR3 DNA: TGTGCCAGCAGCTCCCCGGCGGAGACAGGCCATAATTCACCCCTCCACTTT
clone size: -
D gene: -
V gene: TRBV7-2
J gene: TRBJ1-6

CDR3 protein: CASSPSDRSNYEQYF
CDR3 DNA: TGCGCCAGCAGCCCATCAGACAGATCTAACTACGAGCAGTACTTC
clone size: -
D gene: -
V gene: TRBV4-1
J gene: TRBJ2-7

CDR3 protein: CASLRPNSYEQYF
CDR3 DNA: TGTGCCAGCCTCAGGCCGAACTCCTACGAGCAGTACTTC
clone size: -
D gene: -
V gene: TRBV6-1
J gene: TRBJ2-7

CDR3 protein: CASSDILAGESYNEQFF
CDR3 DNA: TGTGCCAGCAGTGACATCCTAGCGGGAGAATCTTACAATGAGCAGTTCTTC
clone size: -
D gene: TRBD2
V gene: TRBV2
J gene: TRBJ2-1

CDR3 protein: CAGSVPRGALGPDTQYF
CDR3 DNA: TGTGCCGGCAGCGTACCCCGGGGAGCGTTGGGGCCAGATACGCAGTATTTT
clone size: -
D gene: -
V gene: TRBV9
J gene: TRBJ2-3

CDR3 protein: CASCVGGGNEQFF
CDR3 DNA: TGTGCCAGCTGCGTGGGAGGTGGCAATGAGCAGTTCTTC
clone size: few
D gene: -
V gene: TRBV6-6
J gene: TRBJ2-1

CDR3 protein: CASSDGRTSGRGETQYF
CDR3 DNA: TGTGCCAGCAGTGATGGAAGAACTAGCGGGAGAGGAGAGACCCAGTACTTC
clone size: -
D gene: TRBD2
V gene: TRBV6-4
J gene: TRBJ2-5

CDR3 protein: CASSRSLGSYGYTF
CDR3 DNA: TGCGCCAGCAGCCGGAGTCTCGGGAGCTATGGCTACACCTTC
clone size: -
D gene: -
V gene: TRBV4-3
J gene: TRBJ1-2

CDR3 protein: CSAALDRGSSGANVLTF
CDR3 DNA: TGCAGCGCCGCACTTGACAGGGGGAGCTCTGGGGCCAACGTCCTGACTTTC
clone size: many
D gene: TRBD1
V gene: TRBV29-1
J gene: TRBJ2-6

CDR3 protein: CASSPSNTGELFF
CDR3 DNA: TGTGCCAGCAGCCCTTCAAACACCGGGGAGCTGTTTTTT
clone size: few
D gene: -
V gene: TRBV12-3/TRBV12-4
J gene: TRBJ2-2

CDR3 protein: CSAGDRIDTEAFF
CDR3 DNA: TGCAGTGCCGGGGACAGAATAGACACTGAAGCTTTCTTT
clone size: -
D gene: TRBD1
V gene: TRBV20-1
J gene: TRBJ1-1

CDR3 protein: CASSWTYEQFF
CDR3 DNA: TGTGCCAGCAGTTGGACTTATGAGCAGTTCTTC
clone size: -
D gene: -
V gene: TRBV12-3/TRBV12-4
J gene: TRBJ2-1

CDR3 protein: CVSSFNRGSGANVLTF
CDR3 DNA: TGTGTCAGCAGCTTCAACAGGGGAAGTGGGGCCAACGTCCTGACTTTC
clone size: -
D gene: TRBD1
V gene: TRBV11-2
J gene: TRBJ2-6

CDR3 protein: CSARTSGSGTGELFF
CDR3 DNA: TGCAGCGCCAGGACTAGCGGGAGCGGCACCGGGGAGCTGTTTTTT
clone size: -
D gene: TRBD2
V gene: TRBV29-1
J gene: TRBJ2-2

CDR3 protein: CASSAFSGPQYF
CDR3 DNA: TGCGCCAGCAGTGCCTTTAGCGGGCCCCAGTACTTC
clone size: once
D gene: TRBD2
V gene: TRBV10-2
J gene: TRBJ2-5

CDR3 protein: CASSLGNRANSPLHF
CDR3 DNA: TGTGCCAGCAGTTTAGGGAACAGGGCTAATTCACCCCTCCACTTT
clone size: -
D gene: -
V gene: TRBV27
J gene: TRBJ1-6

CDR3 protein: CAGSEIVGTDTQYF
CDR3 DNA: TGCGCCGGCAGTGAGATAGTCGGCACAGATACGCAGTATTTT
clone size: -
D gene: -
V gene: TRBV10-1
J gene: TRBJ2-3

CDR3 protein: CSASGVGQNSYEQYF
CDR3 DNA: TGCAGTGCTAGTGGAGTCGGACAGAACTCCTACGAGCAGTACTTC
clone size: once
D gene: -
V gene: TRBV20-1
J gene: TRBJ2-7

CDR3 protein: CASSLLGEVSYGYTF
CDR3 DNA: TGTGCCAGCAGCCTCTTGGGGGAGGTCTCCTATGGCTACACCTTC
clone size: many
D gene: -
V gene: TRBV7-2
J gene: TRBJ1-2

CDR3 protein: CASKGNTGELFF
CDR3 DNA: TGCGCCAGCAAGGGGAACACCGGGGAGCTGTTTTTT
clone size: -
D gene: -
V gene: TRBV10-1
J gene: TRBJ2-2

CDR3 protein: CASSLGRVYNEQYF
CDR3 DNA: TGTGCCAGCAGTTTGGGAAGGGTTTATAACGAGCAGTACTTC
clone size: -
D gene: -
V gene: TRBV12-3/TRBV12-4
J gene: TRBJ2-7

CDR3 protein: CASSDGGRARYF
CDR3 DNA: TGTGCCAGCAGTGATGGGGGACGAGCTCGGTACTTC
clone size: -
D gene: -
V gene: TRBV2
J gene: TRBJ2-5

CDR3 protein: CASSPRQTSRHNEQFF
CDR3 DNA: TGTGCCAGCAGCCCACGACAGACTAGCCGCCACAATGAGCAGTTCTTC
clone size: -
D gene: TRBD2
V gene: TRBV11-3
J gene: TRBJ2-1

CDR3 protein: CASSYVAGASSEQFF
CDR3 DNA: TGTGCCAGCAGCTACGTAGCGGGAGCTTCTAGTGAGCAGTTCTTC
clone size: many
D gene: TRBD2
V gene: TRBV7-2
J gene: TRBJ2-1